This T cell receptor beta chain originates from a study of beta chain features in type 1 diabetes. The study reverse transcribed the entire isolated RNA, so it sequenced expressed TCRB transcripts. Repertoires were generated with immunoSEQ multiplex PCR, while TCRdb's copy carries only in-frame clones and drops some. In the table there are some 360,000 clones, roughly a tenth of which are singletons. This clone has more than one count but fewer than ten. What it binds is unknown. Other DNA sequences in the sample encode the same CDR3. The CDR3 has 14 residues. J was trimmed by 1 base and V by 4 bases; bases with no gene match: 3. Germline V gene lookup returns CDR1 SGHRS and CDR2 YFSETQ. Sort purity for all populations was recorded as exceeding 98%. Overall study results and limits: Significant though moderate, a shortening of TCRB CDR3s appeared in all four CD4+ subsets of Type 1 diabetes patients.

This TCR was sampled from a young man with type 1 diabetes. The chain links TRBV5-1 to TRBJ2-3; TRBD1 aligns across 7 bases. Sequencing was performed on central memory CD4+ T cells from blood. CDR3 bases: TGCGCCAGCAGCGTAGGACAGGGCACAGATACGCAGTATTTT. Its translation: CASSVGQGTDTQYF. Supplemented by reference TRBV5-1 and TRBJ2-3, the full variable domain reads KAGVTQTPRYLIKTRGQQVTLSCSPISGHRSVSWYQQTPGQGLQFLFEYFSETQRNKGNFPGRFSGRQFSNSRSEMNVSTLELGDSALYLCASSVGQGTDTQYFGPGTRLTVL.